This TCR beta chain was captured in a study of blood T cell repertoires in COVID-19. Study details: Whether acute or convalescent, the COVID-19 samples came from the United States, Italy and Spain.

Germline CDR1 SGHRS, CDR2 YFSETQ. With 2 bases removed from V and 5 bases from J, the gap between germline ends came to 19 bases. The CDR3 runs to 16 residues. Clones were sequenced by immunoSEQ multiplex PCR, and TCRdb holds only the in-frame ones, with some missing. The sample lists under 95,000 clones, over 80% seen once, with 10% to 12% in the top ten. The specimen was peripheral blood. This TCR came from a human donor in a cohort sampled during active COVID-19. The J gene is TRBJ1-2, the V gene TRBV5-1; TRBD1 might be the D (6 bases). The CDR3 loop reads CASSLEGGLAEYGYTF. As DNA, the CDR3 is TGCGCCAGCAGCTTAGAGGGGGGGCTGGCCGAATATGGCTACACCTTC.